Detailed here is one T cell receptor (beta chain). Its antigen has not been determined. There are no base qualities to consult, and no much larger clone falls within one base. The immunoSEQ Assay, which uses bias-controlled multiplex PCR amplification of genomic DNA, was used to profile TCRbeta CDR3 regions. The original methods were these. The absolute abundance of each unique TCRbeta CDR3 region was quantified after sequences were collapsed and filtered. Two models were used to test differential abundance: a binomial model (Fisher-equivalent) and a beta-binomial model that adds time-dependent variance fitted from healthy donors. Any clone with fewer than 5 combined templates was excluded, and a clone was called differentially abundant if its Benjamini-Hochberg FDR was below 0.01. Beta-binomial variance was modeled as a function of total template count across the two samples using the form v = (b*log(k)+a)^2. TCRdb stores this immuneACCESS table with in-frame sequences only. Part of the clones is absent; in the studies checked, under half of the shortfall reflects unresolved V genes, and no reason is known for the rest. Clone size and V and J calls were adopted from that table, with D and trimming inferred from the DNA. Counted in this sample were 50,000 to 75,000 clones; approximately 87% of them appeared once. The ten most abundant clones make up 4.7% of the sample.

The data belong to a study of identifying expanded T cells in peripheral blood (dated by TCRdb to between 2017 and 2020). For the study in its entirety: Technical replicates were generated by sequencing separate aliquots of the same genomic DNA pool, and four replicates were compared pairwise.

What the work shows at the level of the full study, not this receptor alone: The authors expected that over much longer intervals, such as months to years, biological variance in healthy repertoires might increase even further. In all healthy donors, the variance in clone template counts between samples taken approximately 15 days apart rose significantly as total template count increased. The binomial model flagged 0.9 to 1.5 differentially abundant clones between technical replicates but approximately 15 over around two weeks and 19 over roughly 4 weeks. Across all healthy-donor time intervals, the beta-binomial model significantly cut both the number of clones called differentially abundant and the false-positive rate.

No immune events, such as infections, were documented for the healthy donors during the collection period. Healthy-donor blood repertoires served as a training cohort to calibrate time-dependent variance in a beta-binomial model of T-cell clone differential abundance. The training cohort included 10 healthy donors, of whom 3 were female and 7 were male. On average the donors were approximately 43 years old, and their ages spanned roughly 25 to 70 years. Whole blood was collected from each healthy donor at three time points spaced approximately 2 weeks apart and obtained from a commercial supplier. For immunosequencing, genomic DNA was extracted from unsorted whole blood. The germline V gene (reference sequence) supplies CDR1 PRHDT and CDR2 FYEKMQ. The CDR3 sequence holds 11 residues, the cysteine and phenylalanine included. The kept DNA is CDR3 alone, 33 bases in frame from the first base.

This sequence uses TRBV13 and TRBJ2-5; the D segment cannot be called with confidence. Judging by the DNA end, TRBJ2-7 fits better; the J call may be wrong. The receptor was isolated from a person aged 18 to 69 in good health. Sequencing was done on a sample of blood. Read as DNA, the sequence is TGTGCCAGCAGCTTAGGCTACGAGCAGTACTTC. The encoded protein is CASSLGYEQYF.